The rows below give T cell receptor beta chains drawn from one sample of a study of cytomegalovirus exposure and HLA in healthy donors. TCRdb's copy holds only in-frame clones and misses some; the assay was immunoSEQ multiplex PCR. The sample totals 130,000 or so clones. The source material was PBMCs. The receptors here all came from a young woman in good health and CMV-seronegative. The CDR3 runs from the conserved cysteine through the conserved F or W. A D gene is named only where the DNA matches it firmly.

>TRBJ2-7|TRBD1|TRBV9
TGTGCCAGCAGCGGGGGACAGGGCCTCGTCGACGAGCAGTACTTC
CASSGGQGLVDEQYF
>TRBJ2-5|TRBD2|TRBV7-2
TGTGCCAGCAGTCTGGGGACTAGCTGGGAGACCCAGTACTTC
CASSLGTSWETQYF
>TRBJ2-1|TRBD2|TRBV5-1
TGCGCCAGCAGTTCACTAGCGGGGACCGACAATGAGCAGTTCTTC
CASSSLAGTDNEQFF
>TRBJ2-3|NA|TRBV7-9
TGTGCCAGCAGCACACCATCATCTACAGGGACAGATACGCAGTATTTT
CASSTPSSTGTDTQYF
>TRBJ2-3|NA|TRBV5-1
TGCGCCAGCAGCTTGGAGGGAGTGAGCACAGATACGCAGTATTTT
CASSLEGVSTDTQYF
>TRBJ1-1|NA|TRBV28
TGTGCCAGCAGTCCGAAAACAGGGCGGATGAACACTGAAGCTTTCTTT
CASSPKTGRMNTEAFF
>TRBJ1-6|NA|TRBV13
TGTGCCAGCACCCAAAGAGATGGGCGGGGCGTTCGTCCCCTCCACTTT
CASTQRDGRGVRPLHF
>TRBJ1-5|TRBD1|TRBV19
TGTGCCAGTAGTATAGAAAGGGGGCGTAATCAGCCCCAGCATTTT
CASSIERGRNQPQHF
>TRBJ1-2|NA|TRBV7-9
TGTGCCAGCAGCTTAGGAGTAATATATGGCTACACCTTC
CASSLGVIYGYTF
>TRBJ2-2|TRBD1|TRBV6-5
TGTGCCAGCAGATACGGGACAGCGAACACCGGGGAGCTGTTTTTT
CASRYGTANTGELFF
>TRBJ1-4|TRBD1|TRBV6-5
TGTGCCAGCAGCTACGGACAGGGGGGTGAAAAACTGTTTTTT
CASSYGQGGEKLFF
>TRBJ2-2|NA|TRBV9
TGTGCCAGCAGCGTTCAGGGGTGGGGCACCGGGGAGCTGTTTTTT
CASSVQGWGTGELFF
>TRBJ2-1|TRBD2|TRBV7-2
TGTGCCAGCAGCTTAGTAGGTAGCGGGATCGGTAATGAGCAGTTCTTC
CASSLVGSGIGNEQFF
>TRBJ2-2|TRBD2|TRBV7-2
TGTGCCAGCAGCCCAGGCGGGAGAGGCACCGGGGAGCTGTTTTTT
CASSPGGRGTGELFF
>TRBJ2-4|TRBD1|TRBV5-1
TGCGCCAGCAGCTTGGGCGACAGGGAGAGGGACATTCAGTACTTC
CASSLGDRERDIQYF
>TRBJ1-1|NA|TRBV4-1
TGCGCCAGCAACGACCCTGGGGGCTCGAACACTGAAGCTTTCTTT
CASNDPGGSNTEAFF
>TRBJ1-1|NA|TRBV6-5
TGTGCCAGCAGGCCACAGTCGGTGATCACTGAAGCTTTCTTT
CASRPQSVITEAFF
>TRBJ2-3|TRBD2|TRBV5-5
TGTGCCAGCAGCTTGCTTCCCTCCGGAGCGGGGGACACAGATACGCAGTATTTT
CASSLLPSGAGDTDTQYF
>TRBJ1-4|NA|TRBV4-2
TGTGCCAGCAGCCAAGGGGGGTCAGGGACTGCAACTAATGAAAAACTGTTTTTT
CASSQGGSGTATNEKLFF
>TRBJ2-5|NA|TRBV6-1
TGTGCCAGCAGTGAAACGGGACCTCTCAGGGGGACCCAGTACTTC
CASSETGPLRGTQYF
>TRBJ1-6|TRBD1|TRBV10-1
TGCGCCAGCATTCGCAGGACAGGACCTTCACCCCTCCACTTT
CASIRRTGPSPLHF
>TRBJ2-5|TRBD2|TRBV5-4
TGTGCCAGCAGCCCAAATGGACTAGCGACTCAAGAGACCCAGTACTTC
CASSPNGLATQETQYF
>TRBJ2-7|NA|TRBV7-9
TGTGCCAGCAGCTCCCTCACAGGGCTAGCTCTATTTGAGCAGTACTTC
CASSSLTGLALFEQYF
>TRBJ1-2|TRBD1|TRBV19
TGTGCCAGTAGTATTTCCGGGGCGACAGGGCCCAACTATGGCTACACCTTC
CASSISGATGPNYGYTF
>TRBJ2-5|NA|TRBV5-3
TGTGCCAGAAGCTTAAAGAGGTCAAGAGAGACCCAGTACTTC
CARSLKRSRETQYF
>TRBJ2-2|TRBD2|TRBV18
TGTGCCAGCTCACCAAGGCTAGCGGGAGATTCCGGGGAGCTGTTTTTT
CASSPRLAGDSGELFF
>TRBJ1-4|TRBD1|TRBV4-3
TGCGCCAGCAGCCGAGGGACAGGGGGCCGTGAAAAACTGTTTTTT
CASSRGTGGREKLFF
>TRBJ1-4|TRBD1|TRBV5-4
TGTGCCAGCAGCTTGGGAGAGGGACAGGGGGCAGGAAAACTGTTTTTT
CASSLGEGQGAGKLFF
>TRBJ2-1|NA|TRBV4-1
TGCGCCAGCAGCCAAGGACTCCAGGGGACCTACAATGAGCAGTTCTTC
CASSQGLQGTYNEQFF
>TRBJ1-5|TRBD1|TRBV4-3
TGCGCCAGCAGCCAAGAAACACAGGGGATACAGCCCCAGCATTTT
CASSQETQGIQPQHF
>TRBJ1-1|TRBD1|TRBV5-1
TGCGCCAGCAGCCCTACAGGGGGTAAGGGAACTGAAGCTTTCTTT
CASSPTGGKGTEAFF
>TRBJ2-1|NA|TRBV7-6
TGTGCCAGCAGCCAAGAGGGTCGCGCGTTCAATGAGCAGTTCTTC
CASSQEGRAFNEQFF
>TRBJ1-6|NA|TRBV10-3
TGTGCCATCAGTGGTTTAGTCAATTCACCCCTCCACTTT
CAISGLVNSPLHF
>TRBJ2-3|TRBD2|TRBV5-1
TGCGCCAGCAGCCTTCGGTCTAGCGGGGCCACAGATACGCAGTATTTT
CASSLRSSGATDTQYF
>TRBJ1-6|NA|TRBV6-1
TGTGCCAGCAGTGAAAAAGCAGCGATATATAATTCACCCCTCCACTTT
CASSEKAAIYNSPLHF
>TRBJ2-7|NA|TRBV5-1
TGCGCCAGCAGCCGCCAGCGCGGGGCTGGCTACGAGCAGTACTTC
CASSRQRGAGYEQYF
>TRBJ1-1|NA|TRBV6-5
TGTGCCAGCAGCCAATACGGGGGGAACACTGAAGCTTTCTTT
CASSQYGGNTEAFF
>TRBJ2-3|TRBD2|TRBV6-5
TGTGCCAGCAGCTTTTCTAGCGGGACCACAGATACGCAGTATTTT
CASSFSSGTTDTQYF
>TRBJ2-3|TRBD1|TRBV5-1
TGCGCCAGCAGCTTGGATGGCACGTCGACAGGGGGCACGAAAGATACGCAGTATTTT
CASSLDGTSTGGTKDTQYF
>TRBJ2-7|NA|TRBV14
TGTGCCAGCAGCCTCCTGCTCGGGCAGTACTTC
CASSLLLGQYF
>TRBJ2-1|TRBD2|TRBV29-1
TGCAGCGTTGGGGGTGGAGCGGGACGCTCCTACAATGAGCAGTTCTTC
CSVGGGAGRSYNEQFF
>TRBJ2-7|NA|TRBV5-1
TGCGCCAGCAGCTTGGATCCCGGCTCCTACGAGCAGTACTTC
CASSLDPGSYEQYF
>TRBJ1-4|NA|TRBV28
TGTGCCAGCAGCCGCGGGAATGAAAAACTGTTTTTT
CASSRGNEKLFF
>TRBJ1-4|NA|TRBV6-5
TGTGCCAGCAGAAATGGCGGTTACGTTGAAAAACTGTTTTTT
CASRNGGYVEKLFF
>TRBJ2-2|TRBD1|TRBV9
TGTGCCAGCAGCCCACGGGACAGTCGCCACACCGGGGAGCTGTTTTTT
CASSPRDSRHTGELFF
>TRBJ1-1|NA|TRBV19
TGTGCCAGTAGTCTATTCGGGGGGACTTCGCGCACTGAAGCTTTCTTT
CASSLFGGTSRTEAFF